The 2 T cell receptor beta chains reported below all come from one sample, sequenced in a study of blood T cell repertoires in COVID-19. TCRdb's copy holds only in-frame clones and misses some; the assay was immunoSEQ multiplex PCR. The top ten clones hold about 2% of a sample with about 260,000 clones, 82% of them seen once. Sequencing used peripheral blood. The receptors were gathered from a woman older than 75 with acute or convalescent COVID-19.

This chain joins TRBV19 and TRBJ1-1; 7 bases map to TRBD1. Germline V gene lookup returns CDR1 LNHDA and CDR2 SQIVND (reference sequence). The CDR3 has 15 amino acids. V dropped 3 bases and J dropped 3; count of bases not matched to a gene: 7. The CDR3 protein is CASSMVQGGYTEAFF. CDR3 DNA sequence: TGTGCCAGTAGTATGGTGCAGGGGGGATACACTGAAGCTTTCTTT.

J is TRBJ2-3 and V is TRBV20-1; D call uncertain. CDR3 length: 11 amino acids. Trimming left V 6 bases short and J 0 bases short, with 4 bases between. From germline, CDR1 is DFQATT and CDR2 SNEGSKA (reference sequence). The CDR3 is CSAYSTDTQYF. The CDR3 DNA reads as TGCAGTGCCTATAGCACAGATACGCAGTATTTT.